This T cell receptor (beta chain) stems from a study of T-cell reconstitution after alpha-beta-depleted transplantation in children. Preparation of the TCRbeta library used unique molecular identifiers. TCRdb fed the PCR reads into MiXCR, producing one record per CDR3 protein. The sample includes about 200,000 distinct CDR3 sequences, 6.3% of them seen just once. This clonotype was observed at least ten times. Its antigen is still unknown. The junction departs from the called germline gene at one end, perhaps through a read error. Study-wide results and caveats: The origin of alpha-beta T cells about two months after transplant was reportedly several hundred expanded graft clones.

The TCR comes from a girl under three years old with combined immunodeficiency, due to receive a stem cell transplant. The input for sequencing was PBMCs, taken before TCRalphabeta/CD19-depleted stem cell transplant.

The CDR3, as DNA: TGTGCCAGCAGCTTAGCGCCTAGCACAGATACGCAGTATTTT. Translation gives CASSLAPSTDTQYF. This chain links TRBV12-3 or TRBV12-4 with TRBJ2-3; weak D call: TRBD2 (5 bases). The CDR3 spans 14 residues.